This T cell receptor beta chain was obtained from a study of T cell changes during pregnancy in multiple sclerosis. Generated by immunoSEQ multiplex PCR, the TCRdb table keeps only in-frame clones and is missing some. There are roughly 53,000 clones in the sample; 92% occur only once, and approximately 0.62% lies in the top ten. Germline-derived CDR1 and CDR2 are MGHDK and SYGVNS. The CDR3 contains 14 residues. V was shortened by 1 base and J by 7 bases, with 14 bases between the two germline ends. This receptor was obtained from a female donor with multiple sclerosis, enrolled in a pregnancy study. The chain carries TRBV25-1 and TRBJ2-7; D perhaps matches TRBD1 (5 bases). Sequences were derived from CD4+ T cells from peripheral blood mononuclear cells, sampled in the third trimester of pregnancy. CDR3 coding DNA: TGTGCCAGCAGTGAATGGGGCAGGGCCACTGAGCAGTACTTC. This sequence encodes CASSEWGRATEQYF.